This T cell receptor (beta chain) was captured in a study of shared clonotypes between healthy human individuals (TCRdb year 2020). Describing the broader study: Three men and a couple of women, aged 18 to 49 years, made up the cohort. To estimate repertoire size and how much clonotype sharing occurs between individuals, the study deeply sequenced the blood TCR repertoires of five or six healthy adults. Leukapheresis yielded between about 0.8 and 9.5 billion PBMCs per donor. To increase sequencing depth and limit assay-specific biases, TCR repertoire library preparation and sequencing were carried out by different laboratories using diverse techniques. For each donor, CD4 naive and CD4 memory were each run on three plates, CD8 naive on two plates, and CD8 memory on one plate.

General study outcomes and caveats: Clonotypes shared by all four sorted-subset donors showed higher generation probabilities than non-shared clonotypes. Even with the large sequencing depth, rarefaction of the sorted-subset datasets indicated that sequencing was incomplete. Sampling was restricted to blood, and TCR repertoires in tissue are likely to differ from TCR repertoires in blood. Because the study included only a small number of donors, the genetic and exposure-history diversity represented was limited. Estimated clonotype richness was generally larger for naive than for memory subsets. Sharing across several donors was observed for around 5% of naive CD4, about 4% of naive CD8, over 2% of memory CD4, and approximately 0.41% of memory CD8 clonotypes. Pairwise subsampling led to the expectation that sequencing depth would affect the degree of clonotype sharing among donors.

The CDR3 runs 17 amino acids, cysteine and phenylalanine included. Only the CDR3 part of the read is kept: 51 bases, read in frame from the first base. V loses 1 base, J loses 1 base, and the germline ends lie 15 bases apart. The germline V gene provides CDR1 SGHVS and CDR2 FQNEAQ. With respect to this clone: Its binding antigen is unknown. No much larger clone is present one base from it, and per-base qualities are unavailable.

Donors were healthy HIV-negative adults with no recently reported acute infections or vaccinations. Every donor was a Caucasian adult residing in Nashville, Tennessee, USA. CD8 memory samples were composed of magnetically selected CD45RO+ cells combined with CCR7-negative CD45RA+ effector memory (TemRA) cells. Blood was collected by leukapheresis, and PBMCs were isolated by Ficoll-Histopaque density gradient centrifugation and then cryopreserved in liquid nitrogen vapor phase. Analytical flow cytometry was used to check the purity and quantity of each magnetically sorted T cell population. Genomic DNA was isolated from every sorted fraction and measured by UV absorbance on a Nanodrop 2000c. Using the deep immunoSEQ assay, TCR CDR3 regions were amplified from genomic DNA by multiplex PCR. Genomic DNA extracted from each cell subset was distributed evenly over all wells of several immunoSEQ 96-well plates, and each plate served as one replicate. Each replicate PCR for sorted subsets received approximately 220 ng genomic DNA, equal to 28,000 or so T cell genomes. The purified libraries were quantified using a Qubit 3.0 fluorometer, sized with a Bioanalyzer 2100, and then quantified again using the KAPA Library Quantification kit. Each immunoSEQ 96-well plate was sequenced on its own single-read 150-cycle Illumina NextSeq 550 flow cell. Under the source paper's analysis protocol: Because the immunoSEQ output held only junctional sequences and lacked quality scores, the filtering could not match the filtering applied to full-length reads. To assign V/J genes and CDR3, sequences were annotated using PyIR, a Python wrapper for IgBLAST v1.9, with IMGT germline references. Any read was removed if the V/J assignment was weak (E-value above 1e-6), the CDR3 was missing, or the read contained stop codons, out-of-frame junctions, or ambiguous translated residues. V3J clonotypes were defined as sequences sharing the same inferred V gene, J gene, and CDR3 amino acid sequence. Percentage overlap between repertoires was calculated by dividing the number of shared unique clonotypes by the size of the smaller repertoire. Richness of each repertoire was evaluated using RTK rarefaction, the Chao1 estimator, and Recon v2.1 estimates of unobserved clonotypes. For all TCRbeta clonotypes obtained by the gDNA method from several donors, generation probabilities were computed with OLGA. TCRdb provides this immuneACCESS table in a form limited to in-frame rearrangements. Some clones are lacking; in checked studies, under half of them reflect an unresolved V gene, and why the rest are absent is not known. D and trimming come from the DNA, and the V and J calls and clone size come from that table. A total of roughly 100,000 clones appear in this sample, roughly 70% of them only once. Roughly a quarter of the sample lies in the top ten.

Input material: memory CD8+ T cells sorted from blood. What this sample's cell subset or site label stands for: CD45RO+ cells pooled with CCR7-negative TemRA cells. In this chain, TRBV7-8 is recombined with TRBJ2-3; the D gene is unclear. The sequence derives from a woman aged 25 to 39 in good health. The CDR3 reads CASSLDGRNAGTDTQYF. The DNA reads TGTGCCAGCAGCTTAGACGGACGAAATGCGGGCACAGATACGCAGTATTTT.